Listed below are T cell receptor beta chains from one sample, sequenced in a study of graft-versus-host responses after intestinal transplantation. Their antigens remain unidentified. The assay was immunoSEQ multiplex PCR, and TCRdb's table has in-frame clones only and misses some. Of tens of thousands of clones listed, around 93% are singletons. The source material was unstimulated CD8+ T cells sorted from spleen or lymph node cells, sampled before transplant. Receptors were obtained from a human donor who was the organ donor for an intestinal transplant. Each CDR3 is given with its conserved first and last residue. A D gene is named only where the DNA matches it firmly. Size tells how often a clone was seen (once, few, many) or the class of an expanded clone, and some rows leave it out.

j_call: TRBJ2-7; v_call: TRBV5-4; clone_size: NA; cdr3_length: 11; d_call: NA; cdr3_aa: CASSLTGEQYF; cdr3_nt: TGTGCCAGCAGCTTAACGGGGGAGCAGTACTTC
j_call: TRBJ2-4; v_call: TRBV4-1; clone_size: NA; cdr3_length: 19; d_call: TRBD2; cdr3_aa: CASSHVLAGGTLAKNIQYF; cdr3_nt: TGCGCCAGCAGCCATGTCCTAGCGGGGGGGACGCTAGCCAAAAACATTCAGTACTTC
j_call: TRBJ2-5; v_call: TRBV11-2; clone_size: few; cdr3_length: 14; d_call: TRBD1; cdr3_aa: CASSITGGDETQYF; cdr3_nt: TGTGCCAGCAGCATTACAGGGGGCGATGAGACCCAGTACTTC
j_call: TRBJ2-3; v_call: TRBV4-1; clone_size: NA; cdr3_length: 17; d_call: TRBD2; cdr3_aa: CASSQDTSGSMADTQYF; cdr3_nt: TGCGCCAGCAGCCAAGATACTAGCGGGAGTATGGCAGATACGCAGTATTTT
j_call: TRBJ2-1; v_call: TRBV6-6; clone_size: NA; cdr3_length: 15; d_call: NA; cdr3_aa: CASSGGVLKGHEQFF; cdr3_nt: TGTGCCAGCAGTGGAGGGGTTCTCAAGGGCCATGAGCAGTTCTTC
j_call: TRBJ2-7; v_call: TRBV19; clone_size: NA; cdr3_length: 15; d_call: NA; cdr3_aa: CASSIFKGDSYEQYF; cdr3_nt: TGTGCCAGTAGTATTTTTAAGGGGGACTCCTACGAGCAGTACTTC
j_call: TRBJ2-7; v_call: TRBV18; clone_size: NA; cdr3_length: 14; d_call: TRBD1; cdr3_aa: CASSPTGGRYEQYF; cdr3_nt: TGTGCCAGCTCACCAACAGGGGGCAGGTACGAGCAGTACTTC
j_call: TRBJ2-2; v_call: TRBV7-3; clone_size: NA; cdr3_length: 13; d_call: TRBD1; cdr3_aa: CASSPGGTGELFF; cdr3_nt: TGTGCCAGCAGCCCAGGGGGCACCGGGGAGCTGTTTTTT
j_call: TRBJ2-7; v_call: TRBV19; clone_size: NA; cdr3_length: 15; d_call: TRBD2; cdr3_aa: CASSPGLAFSYEQYF; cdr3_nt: TGTGCCAGTAGTCCCGGACTAGCGTTCTCCTACGAGCAGTACTTC
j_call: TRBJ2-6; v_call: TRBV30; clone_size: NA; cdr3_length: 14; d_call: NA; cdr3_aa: CACSPGIGANVLTF; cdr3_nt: TGTGCCTGTTCGCCGGGGATCGGGGCCAACGTCCTGACTTTC
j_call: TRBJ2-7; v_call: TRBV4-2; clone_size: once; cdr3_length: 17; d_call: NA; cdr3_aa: CASSHGFTTGEVYEQYF; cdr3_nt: TGTGCCAGCAGCCATGGGTTTACTACGGGGGAGGTCTACGAGCAGTACTTC
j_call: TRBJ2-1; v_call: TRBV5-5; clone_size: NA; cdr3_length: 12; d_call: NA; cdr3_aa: CASTCPAHEQFF; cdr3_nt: TGTGCCAGCACCTGCCCAGCCCATGAGCAGTTCTTC
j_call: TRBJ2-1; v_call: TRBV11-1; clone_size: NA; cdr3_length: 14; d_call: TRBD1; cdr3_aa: CASSPRTGWDEQFF; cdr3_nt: TGTGCCAGCAGCCCTCGGACAGGGTGGGATGAGCAGTTCTTC
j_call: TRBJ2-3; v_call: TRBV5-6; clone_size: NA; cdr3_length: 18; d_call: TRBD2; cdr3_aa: CASSLELSSGASTDTQYF; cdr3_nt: TGTGCCAGCAGCTTGGAATTGTCTAGCGGGGCTAGCACAGATACGCAGTATTTT
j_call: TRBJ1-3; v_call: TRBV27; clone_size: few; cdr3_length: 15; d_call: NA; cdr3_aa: CASKGAASSGNTIYF; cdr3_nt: TGTGCCAGCAAAGGGGCCGCCTCCTCTGGAAACACCATATATTTT
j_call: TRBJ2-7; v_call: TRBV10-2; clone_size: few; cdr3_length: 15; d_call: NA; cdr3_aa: CASSLKTGFSYEQYF; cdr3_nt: TGCGCCAGCAGTTTGAAGACGGGATTCTCCTACGAGCAGTACTTC
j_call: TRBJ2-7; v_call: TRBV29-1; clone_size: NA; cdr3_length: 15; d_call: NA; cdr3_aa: CSVEEPGTGTYEQYF; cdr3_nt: TGCAGCGTTGAAGAACCCGGGACGGGAACCTACGAGCAGTACTTC
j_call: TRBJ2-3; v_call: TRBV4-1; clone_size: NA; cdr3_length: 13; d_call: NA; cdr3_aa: CASSSYLTDTQYF; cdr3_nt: TGCGCCAGCAGTTCTTACCTGACAGATACGCAGTATTTT
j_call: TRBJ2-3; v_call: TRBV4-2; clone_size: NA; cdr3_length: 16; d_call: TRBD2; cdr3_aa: CASSQGVAGGPNTQYF; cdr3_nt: TGTGCCAGCAGCCAAGGGGTAGCGGGGGGGCCCAATACGCAGTATTTT
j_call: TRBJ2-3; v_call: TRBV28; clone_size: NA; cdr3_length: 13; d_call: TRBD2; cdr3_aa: CASDAGGADTQYF; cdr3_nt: TGTGCCAGCGATGCGGGAGGGGCGGATACGCAGTATTTT
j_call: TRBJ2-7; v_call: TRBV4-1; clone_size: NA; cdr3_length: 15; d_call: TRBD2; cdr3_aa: CASSHPGLDAGEQYF; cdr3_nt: TGCGCCAGCAGCCATCCCGGACTAGACGCGGGAGAGCAGTACTTC
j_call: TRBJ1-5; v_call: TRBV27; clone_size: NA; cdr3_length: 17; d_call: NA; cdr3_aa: CASSLSYGGAGNQPQHF; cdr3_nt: TGTGCCAGCAGTTTATCCTACGGGGGCGCCGGCAATCAGCCCCAGCATTTT
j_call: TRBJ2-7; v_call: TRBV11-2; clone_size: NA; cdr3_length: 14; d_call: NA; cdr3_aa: CASSLGPLRDEQYF; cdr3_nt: TGTGCCAGCAGCCTGGGACCGCTTCGGGACGAGCAGTACTTC
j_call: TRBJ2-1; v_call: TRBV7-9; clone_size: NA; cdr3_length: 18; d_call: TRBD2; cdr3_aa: CASSSRLAGGSSYNEQFF; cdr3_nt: TGTGCCAGCAGCTCGAGACTAGCGGGAGGCAGCTCCTACAATGAGCAGTTCTTC
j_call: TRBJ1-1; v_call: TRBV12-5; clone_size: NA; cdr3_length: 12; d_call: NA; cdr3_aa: CASGLPLTEAFF; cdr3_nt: TGTGCTAGTGGTTTGCCACTAACTGAAGCTTTCTTT
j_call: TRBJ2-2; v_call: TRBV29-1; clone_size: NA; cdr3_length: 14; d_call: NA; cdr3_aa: CSVLTRSVTGELFF; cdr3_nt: TGCAGCGTGCTGACAAGGTCGGTCACCGGGGAGCTGTTTTTT
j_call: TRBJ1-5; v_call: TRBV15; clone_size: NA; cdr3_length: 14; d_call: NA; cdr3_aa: CATSTEPRGQPQHF; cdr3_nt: TGTGCCACCAGCACGGAACCCCGAGGGCAGCCCCAGCATTTT
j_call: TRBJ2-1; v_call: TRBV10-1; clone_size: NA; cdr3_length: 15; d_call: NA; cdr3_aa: CASSERGIGVHEQFF; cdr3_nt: TGCGCCAGCAGTGAACGCGGGATAGGTGTTCATGAGCAGTTCTTC
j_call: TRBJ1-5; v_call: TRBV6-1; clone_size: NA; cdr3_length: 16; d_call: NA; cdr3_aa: CASSEAGTSSNQPQHF; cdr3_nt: TGTGCCAGCAGCGAAGCCGGGACATCTAGCAATCAGCCCCAGCATTTT
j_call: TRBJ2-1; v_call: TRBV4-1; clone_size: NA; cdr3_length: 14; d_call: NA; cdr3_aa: CASSPTDSYNEQFF; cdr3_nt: TGCGCCAGCAGCCCCACCGACAGTTACAATGAGCAGTTCTTC
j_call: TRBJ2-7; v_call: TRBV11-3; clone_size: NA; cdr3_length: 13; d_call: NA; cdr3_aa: CASSLGGSYEQYF; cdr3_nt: TGTGCCAGCAGCCTGGGGGGATCCTACGAGCAGTACTTC
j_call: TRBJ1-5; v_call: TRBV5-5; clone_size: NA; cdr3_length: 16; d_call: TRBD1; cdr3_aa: CASSAIEGALGQPQHF; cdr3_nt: TGTGCCAGCAGCGCCATCGAGGGGGCGCTGGGGCAGCCCCAGCATTTT
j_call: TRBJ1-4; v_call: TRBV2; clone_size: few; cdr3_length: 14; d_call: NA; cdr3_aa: CASKPLGVNEKLFF; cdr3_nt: TGTGCCAGCAAGCCACTCGGGGTTAATGAAAAACTGTTTTTT
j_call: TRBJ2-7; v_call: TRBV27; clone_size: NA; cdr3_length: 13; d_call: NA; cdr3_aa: CASGLDSSYEQYF; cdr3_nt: TGTGCCAGCGGGCTGGACAGTTCCTACGAGCAGTACTTC
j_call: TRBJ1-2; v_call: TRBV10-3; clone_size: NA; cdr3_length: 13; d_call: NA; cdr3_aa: CAISLGVDYGYTF; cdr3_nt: TGTGCCATCAGTCTAGGGGTTGACTATGGCTACACCTTC
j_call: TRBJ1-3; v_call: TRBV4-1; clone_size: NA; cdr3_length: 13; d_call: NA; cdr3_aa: CASSLGTGNTIYF; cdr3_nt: TGCGCCAGCAGCCTTGGGACTGGAAACACCATATATTTT
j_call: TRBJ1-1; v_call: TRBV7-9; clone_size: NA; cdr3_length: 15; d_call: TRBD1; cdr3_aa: CASSLDRGLVTEAFF; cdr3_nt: TGTGCCAGCAGCCTGGACAGGGGGCTTGTCACTGAAGCTTTCTTT
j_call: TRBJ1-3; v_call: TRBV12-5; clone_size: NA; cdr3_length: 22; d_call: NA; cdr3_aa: CASGLVMWGAWSIPLLRGTIYF; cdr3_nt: TGTGCTAGTGGTTTGGTAATGTGGGGAGCCTGGTCGATTCCGCTTCTCCGGGGCACCATATATTTT
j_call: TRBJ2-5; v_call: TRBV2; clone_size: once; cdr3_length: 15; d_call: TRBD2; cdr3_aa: CASSDPSGGEETQYF; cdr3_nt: TGTGCCAGCAGTGATCCTAGCGGGGGGGAAGAGACCCAGTACTTC
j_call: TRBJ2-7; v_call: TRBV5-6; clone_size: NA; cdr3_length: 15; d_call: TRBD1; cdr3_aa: CASSSVGQGVYEQYF; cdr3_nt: TGTGCCAGCAGCTCCGTCGGACAGGGGGTATACGAGCAGTACTTC